This T cell receptor beta chain was retrieved from a study of identical twins. Study-wide findings and caveats: Within cord blood, abundant beta clonotypes carried fewer insertions, but memory repertoires showed no such trend.

One entry per CDR3 protein results from TCRdb running MiXCR on the 5' RACE reads. The repertoire holds roughly 1,500,000 distinct CDR3 sequences, about 31% seen once, with approximately 0.29% in the top ten. The CDR3 spans 16 residues. Trimming removed 4 bases at V and 0 bases at J, with 17 bases between. The germline V gene encodes CDR1 SGHRS and CDR2 YFSETQ. This clonotype came up a few times. Its antigen remains unknown. Material for sequencing was cord blood. This sequence joins TRBV5-1 and TRBJ2-7; perhaps TRBD2 as D (6 bases). This sequence originates from a newborn girl in good health. The CDR3 spells CASSAGLGRFSYEQYF. CDR3 sequence (DNA): TGCGCCAGCAGCGCGGGGTTGGGCAGGTTCTCCTACGAGCAGTACTTC.